This T cell receptor beta chain was found in a study of cytomegalovirus exposure and HLA in healthy donors. Background on the study: Membership in the Caucasian-associated ancestry cluster was found for about 80% of nearly 400 genotyped donors.

Study-level results: A later examination showed that TCR association rates differed by HLA locus, with DRB1 most and HLA-C fewest. When analyzed later, a missense DCLRE1C variant was found to be linked to TCR beta V- and J-gene trimming.

Every donor was a healthy person donating bone marrow. This clone was seen once. Antigen specificity is unknown. Amplification used 60 Vbeta primers and 13 Jbeta primers. The data were produced by immunoSEQ multiplex PCR, yet TCRdb's version contains in-frame clones alone and is incomplete. The table shows approximately 75,000 clones, with 65% to 70% occurring only once. The germline gives CDR1 MGHRA, CDR2 YSYEKL. CDR3 length: 17 amino acids. Losses at the gene ends were 0 bases for V and 3 bases for J; bases not matched to a gene: 5. This chain connects TRBV4-1 to TRBJ1-6; 7 bases are shared with TRBD1. This clonotype was obtained from a man aged 40-50 years in good health and CMV-seropositive. Sequencing was done on a sample of PBMCs. CDR3 DNA: TGCGCCAGCAGCCAAGATCCCGGGACAGACTATAATTCACCCCTCCACTTT. It yields the protein CASSQDPGTDYNSPLHF.